Listed below are T cell receptor beta chains from one sample, sequenced in a study of identifying expanded T cells in peripheral blood. TCRdb's table, derived via immunoSEQ multiplex PCR, lists solely in-frame clones and lacks some. The sample carries about 94,000 clones, roughly 88% recorded once. Sequenced sample: blood. The source of these receptors is a person between 18 and 75 years old in good health. Both conserved end residues are part of each CDR3. Each record gives: clone size, J gene, D gene, V gene, CDR3 protein, CDR3 DNA. The D gene is left open where the match is weak. For some rows the clone size is stated as once, few or many, or as a class when expanded; others skip it.

-	TRBJ1-5	-	TRBV6-4	CASCIHDGTHSNQPQHF	TGTGCCAGCTGTATACACGACGGGACTCATAGCAATCAGCCCCAGCATTTT
-	TRBJ1-3	-	TRBV10-3	CAISVAAHSGNTIYF	TGTGCCATCAGTGTTGCTGCTCACTCTGGAAACACCATATATTTT
-	TRBJ1-2	-	TRBV7-2	CASSSGMGYGYTF	TGTGCCAGCAGCTCCGGTATGGGGTATGGCTACACCTTC
once	TRBJ2-2	-	TRBV5-1	CASSLGTASGELFF	TGCGCCAGCAGCTTGGGGACGGCTAGCGGGGAGCTGTTTTTT
-	TRBJ2-5	-	TRBV5-1	CASSDSDAPWETQYF	TGCGCCAGCAGCGACTCGGACGCGCCCTGGGAGACCCAGTACTTC
-	TRBJ2-5	TRBD2	TRBV10-3	CAISDGGTSLEETQYF	TGTGCCATCAGTGACGGGGGGACGAGCTTGGAAGAGACCCAGTACTTC
few	TRBJ2-5	-	TRBV27	CASSKWGSETQYF	TGTGCCAGCAGCAAGTGGGGGAGTGAGACCCAGTACTTC
-	TRBJ2-1	-	TRBV19	CASFDRAGEQFF	TGTGCCAGCTTCGACAGGGCGGGGGAGCAGTTCTTC
-	TRBJ2-7	-	TRBV14	CASSQVHEQYF	TGTGCCAGCAGCCAAGTCCACGAGCAGTACTTC
few	TRBJ1-1	-	TRBV4-1	CASSQDPGPYEAFF	TGCGCCAGCAGCCAAGACCCGGGACCCTATGAAGCTTTCTTT
-	TRBJ2-1	TRBD2	TRBV7-2	CASSLELAGINEQFF	TGTGCCAGCAGCTTAGAGCTAGCGGGAATCAATGAGCAGTTCTTC
-	TRBJ1-1	-	TRBV5-4	CASLRPEGTEAFF	TGTGCCAGCTTACGCCCGGAGGGCACTGAAGCTTTCTTT
-	TRBJ2-7	TRBD1	TRBV4-1	CASSQKRTGGYEQYF	TGCGCCAGCAGCCAGAAGCGGACAGGGGGCTACGAGCAGTACTTC